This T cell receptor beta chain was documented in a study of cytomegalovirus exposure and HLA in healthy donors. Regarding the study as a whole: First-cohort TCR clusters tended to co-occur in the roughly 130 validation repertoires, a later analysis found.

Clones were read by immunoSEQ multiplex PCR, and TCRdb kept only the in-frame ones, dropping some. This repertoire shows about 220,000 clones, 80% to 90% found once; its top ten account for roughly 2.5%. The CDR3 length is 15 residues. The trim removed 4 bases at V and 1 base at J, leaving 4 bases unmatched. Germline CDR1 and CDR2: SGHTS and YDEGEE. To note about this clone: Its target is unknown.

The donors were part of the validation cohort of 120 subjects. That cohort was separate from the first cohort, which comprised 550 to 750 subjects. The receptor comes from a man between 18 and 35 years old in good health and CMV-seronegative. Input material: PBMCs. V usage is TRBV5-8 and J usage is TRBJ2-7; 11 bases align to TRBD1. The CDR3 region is CASSAGTGGSYEQYF. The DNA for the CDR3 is TGTGCCAGCAGCGCCGGGACAGGGGGATCCTACGAGCAGTACTTC.